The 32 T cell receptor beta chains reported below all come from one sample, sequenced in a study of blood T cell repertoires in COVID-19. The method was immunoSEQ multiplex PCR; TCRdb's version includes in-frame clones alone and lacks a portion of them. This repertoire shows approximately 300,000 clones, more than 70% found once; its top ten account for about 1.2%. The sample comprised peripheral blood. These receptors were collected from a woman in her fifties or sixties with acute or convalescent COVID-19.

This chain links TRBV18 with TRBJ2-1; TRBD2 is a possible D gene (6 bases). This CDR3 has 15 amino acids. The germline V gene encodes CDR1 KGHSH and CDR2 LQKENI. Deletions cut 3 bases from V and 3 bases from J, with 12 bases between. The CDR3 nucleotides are TGTGCCAGCTCACCGGCGGGGAGTAACTACAATGAGCAGTTCTTC. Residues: CASSPAGSNYNEQFF.

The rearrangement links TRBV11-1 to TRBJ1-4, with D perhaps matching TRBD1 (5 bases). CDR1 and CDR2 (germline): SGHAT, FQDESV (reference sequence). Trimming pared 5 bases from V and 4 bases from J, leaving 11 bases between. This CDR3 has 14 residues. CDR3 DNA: TGTGCCAGCAGCGGAAGGGGATTTAATGAAAAACTGTTTTTT. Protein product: CASSGRGFNEKLFF.

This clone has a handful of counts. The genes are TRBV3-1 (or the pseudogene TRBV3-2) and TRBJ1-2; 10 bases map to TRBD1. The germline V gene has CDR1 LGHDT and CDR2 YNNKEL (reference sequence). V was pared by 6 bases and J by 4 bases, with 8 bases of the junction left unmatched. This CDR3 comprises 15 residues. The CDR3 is CASSSRQGAFYGYTF. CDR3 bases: TGTGCCAGCAGTTCCCGACAGGGGGCGTTCTATGGCTACACCTTC.

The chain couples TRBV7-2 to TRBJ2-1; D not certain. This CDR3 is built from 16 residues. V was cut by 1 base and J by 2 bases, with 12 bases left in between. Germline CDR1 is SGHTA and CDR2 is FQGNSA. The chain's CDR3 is CASSLVSGRAYNEQFF. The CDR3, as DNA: TGTGCCAGCAGCTTAGTTTCTGGCCGGGCCTACAATGAGCAGTTCTTC.

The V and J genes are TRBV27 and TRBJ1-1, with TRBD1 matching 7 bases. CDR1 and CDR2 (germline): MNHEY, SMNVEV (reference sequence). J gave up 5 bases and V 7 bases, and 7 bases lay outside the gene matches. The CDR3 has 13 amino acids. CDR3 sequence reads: CASTSDRATEAFF. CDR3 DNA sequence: TGTGCCAGCACGTCTGACAGGGCGACTGAAGCTTTCTTT.

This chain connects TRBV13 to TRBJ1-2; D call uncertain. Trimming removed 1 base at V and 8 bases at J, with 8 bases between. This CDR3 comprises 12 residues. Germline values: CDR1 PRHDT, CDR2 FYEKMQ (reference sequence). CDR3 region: CASSLASNGYTF. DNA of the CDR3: TGTGCCAGCAGCTTAGCCAGTAACGGCTACACCTTC. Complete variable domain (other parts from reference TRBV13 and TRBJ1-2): AAGVIQSPRHLIKEKRETATLKCYPIPRHDTVYWYQQGPGQDPQFLISFYEKMQSDKGSIPDRFSAQQFSDYHSELNMSSLELGDSALYFCASSLASNGYTFGSGTRLTVV.

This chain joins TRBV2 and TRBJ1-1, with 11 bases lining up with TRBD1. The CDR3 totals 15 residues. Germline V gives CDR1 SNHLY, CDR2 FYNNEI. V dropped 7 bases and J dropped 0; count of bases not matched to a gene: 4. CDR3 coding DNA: TGTGCCAGCACCGGGACAGGGGGGATGAACACTGAAGCTTTCTTT. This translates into CASTGTGGMNTEAFF. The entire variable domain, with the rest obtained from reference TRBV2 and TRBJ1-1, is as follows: EPEVTQTPSHQVTQMGQEVILRCVPISNHLYFYWYRQILGQKVEFLVSFYNNEISEKSEIFDDQFSVERPDGSNFTLKIRSTKLEDSAMYFCASTGTGGMNTEAFFGQGTRLTVV.

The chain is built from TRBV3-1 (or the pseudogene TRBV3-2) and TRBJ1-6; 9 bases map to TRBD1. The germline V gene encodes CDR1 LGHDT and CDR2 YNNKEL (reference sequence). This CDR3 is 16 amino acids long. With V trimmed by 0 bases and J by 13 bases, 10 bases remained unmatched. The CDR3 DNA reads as TGTGCCAGCAGCCAAGATACAGGACAGGGGATACGGCCCCTCCACTTT. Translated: CASSQDTGQGIRPLHF.

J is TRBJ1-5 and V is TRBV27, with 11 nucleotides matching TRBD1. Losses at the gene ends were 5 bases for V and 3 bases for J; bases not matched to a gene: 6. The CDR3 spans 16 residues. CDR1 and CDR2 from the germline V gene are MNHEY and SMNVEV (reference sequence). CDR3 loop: CASSARTGGVNQPQHF. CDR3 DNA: TGTGCCAGCAGTGCGCGGACAGGGGGCGTCAATCAGCCCCAGCATTTT.

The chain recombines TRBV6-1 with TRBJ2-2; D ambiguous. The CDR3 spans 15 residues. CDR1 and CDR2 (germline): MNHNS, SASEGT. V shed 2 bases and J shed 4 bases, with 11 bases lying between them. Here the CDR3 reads CASSELSMSTGELFF. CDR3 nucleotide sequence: TGTGCCAGCAGTGAACTGAGCATGTCCACCGGGGAGCTGTTTTTT.

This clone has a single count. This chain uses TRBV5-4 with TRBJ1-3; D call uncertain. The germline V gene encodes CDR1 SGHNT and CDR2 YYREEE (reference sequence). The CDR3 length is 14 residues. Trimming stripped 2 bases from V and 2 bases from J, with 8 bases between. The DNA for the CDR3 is TGTGCCAGCAGCTTCGGGTCCACTGGAAACACCATATATTTT. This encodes CASSFGSTGNTIYF.

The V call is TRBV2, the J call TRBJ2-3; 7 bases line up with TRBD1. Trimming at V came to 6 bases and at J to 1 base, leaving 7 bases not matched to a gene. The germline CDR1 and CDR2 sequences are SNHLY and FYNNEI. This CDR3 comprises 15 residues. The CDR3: CASRPPGQRTDTQYF. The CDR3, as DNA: TGTGCCAGCAGACCTCCGGGACAGCGCACAGATACGCAGTATTTT.

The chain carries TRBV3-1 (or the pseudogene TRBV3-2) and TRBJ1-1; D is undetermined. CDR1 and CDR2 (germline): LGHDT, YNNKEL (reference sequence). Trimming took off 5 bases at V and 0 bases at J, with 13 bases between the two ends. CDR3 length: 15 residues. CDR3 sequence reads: CASSTDISMNTEAFF. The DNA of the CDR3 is TGTGCCAGCAGCACCGACATCTCCATGAACACTGAAGCTTTCTTT.

The CDR3: CAWSRNNEGQPQHF. The CDR3 DNA reads TGTGCCTGGAGCAGGAATAACGAGGGTCAGCCCCAGCATTTT. The V call is TRBV30, the J call TRBJ1-5; D call uncertain. Trimming removed 3 bases at V and 6 bases at J, with 15 bases between. This CDR3 contains 14 residues. CDR1 and CDR2 from the germline V gene are GTSNPN and SVGIG (reference sequence).

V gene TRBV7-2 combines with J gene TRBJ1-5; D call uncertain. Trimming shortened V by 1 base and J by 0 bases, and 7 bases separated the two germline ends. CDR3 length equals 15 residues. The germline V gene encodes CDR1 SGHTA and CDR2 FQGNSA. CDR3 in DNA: TGTGCCAGCAGCTTAGGTCAGTTTAGCAATCAGCCCCAGCATTTT. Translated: CASSLGQFSNQPQHF.

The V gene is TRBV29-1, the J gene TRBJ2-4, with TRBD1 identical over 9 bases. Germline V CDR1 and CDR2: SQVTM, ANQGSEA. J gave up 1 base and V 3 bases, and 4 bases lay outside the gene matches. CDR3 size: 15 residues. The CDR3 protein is CSVETGGTAKNIQYF. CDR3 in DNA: TGCAGCGTTGAGACAGGGGGAACCGCCAAAAACATTCAGTACTTC.

The CDR3 DNA follows: TGTGCCACCAGTGATTCGCAGGGGGCGCGGGCTTTCTTT. Its protein product is CATSDSQGARAFF. The chain recombines TRBV24-1 with TRBJ1-1; 8 bases agree with TRBD1. There are 13 residues in the CDR3. Germline CDR1 reads KGHDR; CDR2 reads SFDVKD. J lost 11 bases, V lost 2 bases, and 6 bases had no gene match.

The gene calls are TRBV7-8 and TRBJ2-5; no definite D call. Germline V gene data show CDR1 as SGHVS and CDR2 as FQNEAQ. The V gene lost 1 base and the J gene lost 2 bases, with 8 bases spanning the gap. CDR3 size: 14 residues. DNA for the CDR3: TGTGCCAGCAGCTTAGGCGGTTCACAAGAGACCCAGTACTTC. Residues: CASSLGGSQETQYF.

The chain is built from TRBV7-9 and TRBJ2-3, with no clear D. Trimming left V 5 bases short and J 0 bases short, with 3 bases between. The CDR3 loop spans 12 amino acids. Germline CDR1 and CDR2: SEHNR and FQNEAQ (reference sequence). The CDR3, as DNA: TGTGCCAGCAGCCAGAGCACAGATACGCAGTATTTT. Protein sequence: CASSQSTDTQYF.

In DNA, the CDR3 is TGTGCCAGCAGTTACTCTTACAGGGACAATCAGCCCCAGCATTTT. This translates into CASSYSYRDNQPQHF. The rearrangement links TRBV6-6 to TRBJ1-5, with D possibly being TRBD1 (6 bases). Germline lookup yields CDR1 MNHNY and CDR2 SVGAGI (reference sequence). Trimming removed 0 bases from V and 3 bases from J, with 9 bases in between. The CDR3 totals 15 residues.

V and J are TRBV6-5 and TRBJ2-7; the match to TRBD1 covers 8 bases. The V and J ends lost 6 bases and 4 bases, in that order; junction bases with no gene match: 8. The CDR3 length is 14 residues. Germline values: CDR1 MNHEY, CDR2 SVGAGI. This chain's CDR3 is CASRFRDRSYEQYF. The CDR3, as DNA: TGTGCCAGCAGATTCCGGGACAGGTCATACGAGCAGTACTTC.

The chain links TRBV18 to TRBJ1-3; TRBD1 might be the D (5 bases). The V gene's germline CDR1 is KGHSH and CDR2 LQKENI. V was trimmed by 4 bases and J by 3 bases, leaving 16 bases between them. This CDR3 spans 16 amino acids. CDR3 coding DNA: TGTGCCAGCTCACTACTTTCAGGGATCGGTGGAAACACCATATATTTT. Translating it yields CASSLLSGIGGNTIYF.

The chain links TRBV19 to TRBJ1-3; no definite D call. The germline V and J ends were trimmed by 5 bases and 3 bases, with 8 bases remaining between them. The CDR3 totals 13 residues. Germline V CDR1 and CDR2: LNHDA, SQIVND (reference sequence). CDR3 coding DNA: TGTGCCAGTAGTGAGGCCGATGGAAACACCATATATTTT. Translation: CASSEADGNTIYF.

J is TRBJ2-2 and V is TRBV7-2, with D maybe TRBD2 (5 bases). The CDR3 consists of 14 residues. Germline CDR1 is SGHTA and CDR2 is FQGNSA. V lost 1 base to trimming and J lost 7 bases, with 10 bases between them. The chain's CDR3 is CASSLVLAGGELFF. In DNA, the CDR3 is TGTGCCAGCAGCTTAGTCCTAGCTGGCGGGGAGCTGTTTTTT.

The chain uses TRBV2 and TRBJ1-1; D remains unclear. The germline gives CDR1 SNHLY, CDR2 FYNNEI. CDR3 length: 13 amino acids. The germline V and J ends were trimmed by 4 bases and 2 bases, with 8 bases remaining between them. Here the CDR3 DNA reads TGTGCCAGCAGTGGAGTTCGAAACACTGAAGCTTTCTTT. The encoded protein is CASSGVRNTEAFF.

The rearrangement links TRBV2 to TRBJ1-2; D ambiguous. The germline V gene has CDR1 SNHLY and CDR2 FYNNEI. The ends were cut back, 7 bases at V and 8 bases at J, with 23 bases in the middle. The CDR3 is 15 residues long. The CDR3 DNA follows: TGTGCCAGCACTTTACGACTCCCACCGCCCGGGGGCTACACCTTC. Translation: CASTLRLPPPGGYTF.

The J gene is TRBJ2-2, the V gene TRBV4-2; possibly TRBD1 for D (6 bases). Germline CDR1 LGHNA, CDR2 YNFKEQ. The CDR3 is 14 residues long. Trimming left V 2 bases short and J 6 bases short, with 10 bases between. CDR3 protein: CASSQSRGAGELFF. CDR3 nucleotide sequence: TGTGCCAGCAGCCAATCCAGGGGAGCCGGGGAGCTGTTTTTT.

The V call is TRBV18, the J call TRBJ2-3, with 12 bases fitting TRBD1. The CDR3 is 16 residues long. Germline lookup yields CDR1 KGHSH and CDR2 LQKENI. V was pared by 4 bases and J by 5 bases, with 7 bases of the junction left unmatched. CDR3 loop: CASSLGTGGYGDTQYF. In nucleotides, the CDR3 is TGTGCCAGCTCACTCGGGACAGGGGGCTACGGAGATACGCAGTATTTT.

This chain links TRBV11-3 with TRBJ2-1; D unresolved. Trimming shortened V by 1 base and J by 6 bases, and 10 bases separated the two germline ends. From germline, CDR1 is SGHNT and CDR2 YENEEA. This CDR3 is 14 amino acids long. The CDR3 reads CASSLARSTNEQFF. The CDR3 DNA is TGTGCCAGCAGCTTAGCACGCAGTACCAATGAGCAGTTCTTC. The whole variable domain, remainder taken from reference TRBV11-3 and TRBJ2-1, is EAGVVQSPRYKIIEKKQPVAFWCNPISGHNTLYWYLQNLGQGPELLIRYENEEAVDDSQLPKDRFSAERLKGVDSTLKIQPAELGDSAVYLCASSLARSTNEQFFGPGTRLTVL.

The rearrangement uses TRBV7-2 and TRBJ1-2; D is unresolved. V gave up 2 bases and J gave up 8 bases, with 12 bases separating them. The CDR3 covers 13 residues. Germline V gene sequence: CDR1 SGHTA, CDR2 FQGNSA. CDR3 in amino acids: CASSLSGDRGYTF. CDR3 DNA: TGTGCCAGCAGCTTATCAGGTGATAGGGGCTACACCTTC.

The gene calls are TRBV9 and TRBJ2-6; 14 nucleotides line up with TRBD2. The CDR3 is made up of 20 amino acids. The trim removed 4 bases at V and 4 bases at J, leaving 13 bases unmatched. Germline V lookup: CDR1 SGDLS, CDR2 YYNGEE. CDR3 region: CASSSGTSGSALLGANVLTF. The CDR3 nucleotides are TGTGCCAGCAGCTCCGGGACTAGCGGGAGTGCCCTCCTCGGGGCCAACGTCCTGACTTTC.

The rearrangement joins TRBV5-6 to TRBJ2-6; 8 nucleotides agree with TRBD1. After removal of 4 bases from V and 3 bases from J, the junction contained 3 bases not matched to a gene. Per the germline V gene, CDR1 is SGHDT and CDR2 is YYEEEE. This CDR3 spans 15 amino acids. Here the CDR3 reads CASSVDRGGANVLTF. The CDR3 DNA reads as TGTGCCAGCAGCGTAGACAGGGGTGGGGCCAACGTCCTGACTTTC.